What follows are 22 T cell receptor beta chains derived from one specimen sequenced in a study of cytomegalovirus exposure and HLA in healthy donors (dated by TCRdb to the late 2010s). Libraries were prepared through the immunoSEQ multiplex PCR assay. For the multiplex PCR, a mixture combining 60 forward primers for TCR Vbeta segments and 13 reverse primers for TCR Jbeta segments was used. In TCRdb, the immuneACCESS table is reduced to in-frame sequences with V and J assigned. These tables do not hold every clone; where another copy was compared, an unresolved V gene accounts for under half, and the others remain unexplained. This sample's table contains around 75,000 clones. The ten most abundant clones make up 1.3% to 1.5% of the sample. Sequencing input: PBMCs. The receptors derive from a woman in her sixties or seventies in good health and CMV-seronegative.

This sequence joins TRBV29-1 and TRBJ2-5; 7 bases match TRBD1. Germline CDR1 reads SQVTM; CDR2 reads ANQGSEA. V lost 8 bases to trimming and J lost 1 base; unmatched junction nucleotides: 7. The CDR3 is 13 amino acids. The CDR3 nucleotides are TGCAGCACCACAGGGGTGGGCCAAGAGACCCAGTACTTC. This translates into CSTTGVGQETQYF.

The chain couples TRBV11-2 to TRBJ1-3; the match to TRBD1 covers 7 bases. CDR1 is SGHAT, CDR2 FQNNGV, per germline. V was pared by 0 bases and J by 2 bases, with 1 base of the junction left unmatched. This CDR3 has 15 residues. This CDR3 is CASSLEQGAGNTIYF. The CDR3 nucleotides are TGTGCCAGCAGCTTAGAGCAGGGGGCTGGAAACACCATATATTTT.

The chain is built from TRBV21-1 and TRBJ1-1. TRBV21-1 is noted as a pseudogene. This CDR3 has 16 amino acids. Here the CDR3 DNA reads TGTGCCAGCAGCAAAGGAGGCCGAAAAGAAAACACTGAAGCTTTCTTT. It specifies CASSKGGRKENTEAFF.

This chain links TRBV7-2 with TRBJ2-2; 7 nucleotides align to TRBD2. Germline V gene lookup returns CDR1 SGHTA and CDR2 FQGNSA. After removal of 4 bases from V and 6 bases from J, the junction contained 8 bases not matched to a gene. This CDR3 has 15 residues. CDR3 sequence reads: CASSSRTRGAGELFF. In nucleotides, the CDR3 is TGTGCCAGCAGCTCCCGTACACGGGGGGCCGGGGAGCTGTTTTTT.

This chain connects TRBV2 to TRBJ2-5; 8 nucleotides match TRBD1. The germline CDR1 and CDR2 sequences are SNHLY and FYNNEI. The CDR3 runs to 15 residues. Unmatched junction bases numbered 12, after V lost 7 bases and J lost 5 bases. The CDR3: CASTRQGKYEETQYF. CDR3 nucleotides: TGTGCCAGCACCAGACAGGGGAAGTACGAGGAGACCCAGTACTTC.

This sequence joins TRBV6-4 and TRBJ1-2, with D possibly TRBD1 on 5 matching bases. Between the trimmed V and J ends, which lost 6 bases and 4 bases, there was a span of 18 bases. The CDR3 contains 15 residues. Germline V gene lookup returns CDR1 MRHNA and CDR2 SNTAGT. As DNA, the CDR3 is TGTGCCAGCAGGACGACTGCTTTGGGGGGCTATGGCTACACCTTC. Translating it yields CASRTTALGGYGYTF.

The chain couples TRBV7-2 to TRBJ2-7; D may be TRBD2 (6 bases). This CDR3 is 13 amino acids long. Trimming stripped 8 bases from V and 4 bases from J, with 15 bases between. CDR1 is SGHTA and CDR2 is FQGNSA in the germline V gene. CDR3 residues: CASGIGSSYEQYF. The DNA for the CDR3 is TGTGCCAGCGGAATCGGGAGTTCGTACGAGCAGTACTTC.

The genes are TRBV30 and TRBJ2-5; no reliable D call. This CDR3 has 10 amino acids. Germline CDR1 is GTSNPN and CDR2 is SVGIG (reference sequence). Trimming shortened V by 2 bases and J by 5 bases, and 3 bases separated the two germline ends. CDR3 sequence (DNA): TGTGCCTGGAGTCGGGAGACCCAGTACTTC. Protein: CAWSRETQYF. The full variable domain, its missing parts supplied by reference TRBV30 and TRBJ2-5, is SQTIHQWPATLVQPVGSPLSLECTVEGTSNPNLYWYRQAAGRGLQLLFYSVGIGQISSEVPQNLSASRPQDRQFILSSKKLLLSDSGFYLCAWSRETQYFGPGTRLLVL.

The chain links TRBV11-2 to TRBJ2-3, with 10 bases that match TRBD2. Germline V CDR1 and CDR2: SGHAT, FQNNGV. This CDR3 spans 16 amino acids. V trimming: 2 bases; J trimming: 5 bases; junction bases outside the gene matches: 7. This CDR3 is CASSLSASGSLDTQYF. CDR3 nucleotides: TGTGCCAGCAGCTTATCCGCTAGCGGGAGTTTAGATACGCAGTATTTT. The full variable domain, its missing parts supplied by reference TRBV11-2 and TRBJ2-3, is EAGVAQSPRYKIIEKRQSVAFWCNPISGHATLYWYQQILGQGPKLLIQFQNNGVVDDSQLPKDRFSAERLKGVDSTLKIQPAKLEDSAVYLCASSLSASGSLDTQYFGPGTRLTVL.

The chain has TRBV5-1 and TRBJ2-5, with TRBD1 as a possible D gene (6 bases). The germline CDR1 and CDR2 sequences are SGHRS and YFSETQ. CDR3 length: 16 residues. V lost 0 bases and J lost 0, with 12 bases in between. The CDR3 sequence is CASSLGGTLYQETQYF. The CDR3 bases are TGCGCCAGCAGCTTGGGGGGGACACTTTACCAAGAGACCCAGTACTTC.

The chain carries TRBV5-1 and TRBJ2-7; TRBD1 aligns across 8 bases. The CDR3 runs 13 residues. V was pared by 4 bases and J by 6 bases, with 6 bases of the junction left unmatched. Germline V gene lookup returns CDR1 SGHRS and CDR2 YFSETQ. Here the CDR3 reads CASSGGDRGEQYF. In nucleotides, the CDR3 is TGCGCCAGCAGCGGCGGAGACAGGGGCGAGCAGTACTTC.

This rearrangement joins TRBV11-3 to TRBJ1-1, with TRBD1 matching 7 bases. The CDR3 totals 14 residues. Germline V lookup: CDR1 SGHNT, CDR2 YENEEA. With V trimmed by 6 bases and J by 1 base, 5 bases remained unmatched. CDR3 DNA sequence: TGTGCCAGCAGTCAGACAGGGAGGAACACTGAAGCTTTCTTT. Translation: CASSQTGRNTEAFF.

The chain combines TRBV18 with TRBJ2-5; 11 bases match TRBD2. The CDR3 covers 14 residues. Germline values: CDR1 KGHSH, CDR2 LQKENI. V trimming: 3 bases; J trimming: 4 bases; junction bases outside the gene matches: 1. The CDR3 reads CASSPGLAGETQYF. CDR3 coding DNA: TGTGCCAGCTCACCCGGACTAGCGGGAGAGACCCAGTACTTC. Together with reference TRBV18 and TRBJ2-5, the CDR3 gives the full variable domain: NAGVMQNPRHLVRRRGQEARLRCSPMKGHSHVYWYRQLPEEGLKFMVYLQKENIIDESGMPKERFSAEFPKEGPSILRIQQVVRGDSAAYFCASSPGLAGETQYFGPGTRLLVL.

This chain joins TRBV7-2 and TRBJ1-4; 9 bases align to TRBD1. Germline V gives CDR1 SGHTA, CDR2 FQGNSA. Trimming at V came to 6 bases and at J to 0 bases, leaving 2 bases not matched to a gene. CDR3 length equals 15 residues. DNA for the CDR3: TGTGCCAGCAGTACAGGGGGCACAACTAATGAAAAACTGTTTTTT. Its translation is CASSTGGTTNEKLFF.

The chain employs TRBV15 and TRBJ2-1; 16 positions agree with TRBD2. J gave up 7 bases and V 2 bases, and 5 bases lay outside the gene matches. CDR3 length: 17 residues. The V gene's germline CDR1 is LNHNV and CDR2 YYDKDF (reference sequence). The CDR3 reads CATSRTGTSGRGNEQFF. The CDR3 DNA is TGTGCCACCAGCAGAACCGGGACTAGCGGGAGGGGTAATGAGCAGTTCTTC.

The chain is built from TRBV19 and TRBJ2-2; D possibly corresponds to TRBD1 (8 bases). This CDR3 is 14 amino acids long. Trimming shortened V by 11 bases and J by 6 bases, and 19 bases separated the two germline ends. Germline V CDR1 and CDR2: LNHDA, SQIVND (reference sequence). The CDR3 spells CASGGQGAAGELFF. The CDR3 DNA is TGTGCCTCGGGGGGCCAGGGGGCGGCCGGGGAGCTGTTTTTT.

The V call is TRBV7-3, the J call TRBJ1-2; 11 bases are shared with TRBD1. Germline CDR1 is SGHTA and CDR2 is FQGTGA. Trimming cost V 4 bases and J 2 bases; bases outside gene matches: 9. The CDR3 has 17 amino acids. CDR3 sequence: CASSSPGQGVINYGYTF. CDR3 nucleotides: TGTGCCAGCAGCTCTCCGGGACAGGGGGTAATAAACTATGGCTACACCTTC.

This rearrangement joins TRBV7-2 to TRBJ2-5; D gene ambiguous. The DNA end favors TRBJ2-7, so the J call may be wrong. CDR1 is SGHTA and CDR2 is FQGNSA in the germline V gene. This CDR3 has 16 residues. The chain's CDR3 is CASSLIGGGSSYEQYF. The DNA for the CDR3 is TGTGCCAGCAGCTTAATAGGTGGCGGCAGCTCCTACGAGCAGTACTTC.

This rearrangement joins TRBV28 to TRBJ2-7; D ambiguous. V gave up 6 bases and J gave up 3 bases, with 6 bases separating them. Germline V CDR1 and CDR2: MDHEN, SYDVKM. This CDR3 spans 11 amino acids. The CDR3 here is CASRALYEQYF. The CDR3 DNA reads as TGTGCCAGCAGAGCCCTCTACGAGCAGTACTTC.

This CDR3 reads CASSPEALWGAGATDTQYF. CDR3 bases: TGTGCCAGCAGCCCGGAGGCCCTTTGGGGGGCGGGAGCAACAGATACGCAGTATTTT. The V call is TRBV11-2, the J call TRBJ2-3, with a tentative D call TRBD2 (7 bases). Germline V gene lookup returns CDR1 SGHAT and CDR2 FQNNGV. The length of the CDR3 is 19 residues. Between the trimmed V and J ends, which lost 5 bases and 3 bases, there was a span of 27 bases. Drawing the rest from reference TRBV11-2 and TRBJ2-3, the complete variable domain is EAGVAQSPRYKIIEKRQSVAFWCNPISGHATLYWYQQILGQGPKLLIQFQNNGVVDDSQLPKDRFSAERLKGVDSTLKIQPAKLEDSAVYLCASSPEALWGAGATDTQYFGPGTRLTVL.

The CDR3 DNA sequence: TGTGCCAGCAGCGCACAGGGAACTCAGCCCCAGCATTTT. It encodes CASSAQGTQPQHF. J is TRBJ1-5 and V is TRBV7-9; TRBD1 might be the D (6 bases). The CDR3 length is 13 residues. V lost 5 bases to trimming and J lost 6 bases, with 11 bases between them. In germline, CDR1 is SEHNR, CDR2 FQNEAQ (reference sequence).

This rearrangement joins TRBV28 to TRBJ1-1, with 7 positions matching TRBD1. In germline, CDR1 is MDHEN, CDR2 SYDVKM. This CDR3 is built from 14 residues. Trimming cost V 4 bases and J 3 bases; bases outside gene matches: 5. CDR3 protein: CASSSGGTYTEAFF. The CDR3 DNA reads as TGTGCCAGCAGTTCAGGGGGTACGTACACTGAAGCTTTCTTT.